The 31 T cell receptor beta chains listed next were all sequenced from one sample in a study of blood T cell repertoires in COVID-19. Assay used: immunoSEQ multiplex PCR; TCRdb lists only in-frame clones, some missing. In the table there are 300,000 to 350,000 clones, less than 90% of which are singletons. The sequenced sample consisted of PBMCs or T cells enriched from blood (not recorded which). These receptors were obtained from a woman younger than 45 who had recovered from COVID-19.

This clone was observed a single time. The rearrangement links TRBV14 to TRBJ1-3, with D perhaps TRBD1 (5 bases). Trimming stripped 1 base from V and 2 bases from J, with 9 bases between. Germline V gene sequence: CDR1 SGHDN, CDR2 FVKESK. The CDR3 runs to 15 residues. Here the CDR3 DNA reads TGTGCCAGCAGCCAAGGGAGGGGCGCTGGAAACACCATATATTTT. The encoded protein is CASSQGRGAGNTIYF.

Notes on this clone: The same CDR3 also results from other DNA sequences found in this sample. The V gene is TRBV24-1, the J gene TRBJ2-1, with 11 bases lining up with TRBD2. V was pared by 4 bases and J by 0 bases, with 4 bases of the junction left unmatched. Germline V gene data show CDR1 as KGHDR and CDR2 as SFDVKD. CDR3 size: 17 residues. The DNA for the CDR3 is TGTGCCACCAGTGAAGTAGCGGGGGGGACCTCCTACAATGAGCAGTTCTTC. Translated, it gives CATSEVAGGTSYNEQFF.

V usage is TRBV28 and J usage is TRBJ2-1; tentatively, D is TRBD2 (6 bases). The CDR3 has 17 amino acids. The ends were cut back, 5 bases at V and 5 bases at J, with 22 bases in the middle. Germline loops: CDR1 MDHEN, CDR2 SYDVKM. As DNA, the CDR3 is TGTGCCAGCAGTGTTCCAACTCCCGGGACTGGCCACAATGAGCAGTTCTTC. It yields the protein CASSVPTPGTGHNEQFF.

The chain links TRBV11-3 to TRBJ2-7; weak D call: TRBD1 (6 bases). Trimming stripped 4 bases from V and 6 bases from J, with 16 bases between. The V gene's germline CDR1 is SGHNT and CDR2 YENEEA. This CDR3 is built from 14 residues. The CDR3 reads CASSSQGQGTEQYF. Written as DNA, the CDR3 is TGTGCCAGCAGCTCCCAGGGGCAGGGAACCGAGCAGTACTTC.

This clone was detected only once. CDR3 coding DNA: TGTGCCAGCAGCCGGGGACAGGGTCTCCAAGAGACCCAGTACTTC. Translated: CASSRGQGLQETQYF. This chain connects TRBV5-4 to TRBJ2-5; 9 nucleotides match TRBD1. The V segment lost 4 bases and the J segment 1 base; nucleotides outside the gene matches: 5. The CDR3 runs to 15 residues. CDR1 and CDR2 (germline): SGHNT, YYREEE (reference sequence).

The genes are TRBV29-1 and TRBJ2-2, with 7 bases matching TRBD1. Per germline, CDR1 SQVTM and CDR2 ANQGSEA. The CDR3 sequence is 15 residues long. V lost 7 bases to trimming and J lost 4 bases; unmatched junction nucleotides: 12. The CDR3, as DNA: TGCAGCGCCGCATCGACGACAGGGAGCACCGGGGAGCTGTTTTTT. Amino acids: CSAASTTGSTGELFF.

The rearrangement joins TRBV30 to TRBJ1-5, with 9 bases matching TRBD1. The length of the CDR3 is 15 residues. V gave up 2 bases and J gave up 6 bases; unmatched junction bases: 8. Per germline, CDR1 GTSNPN and CDR2 SVGIG (reference sequence). The CDR3 loop reads CAWSTPGTGSQPQHF. CDR3 in DNA: TGTGCCTGGAGTACCCCAGGGACAGGGAGTCAGCCCCAGCATTTT.

The chain employs TRBV4-1 and TRBJ2-1; 9 positions match TRBD1. V trimming: 1 base; J trimming: 8 bases; junction bases outside the gene matches: 6. This CDR3 has 15 amino acids. CDR1 is MGHRA, CDR2 YSYEKL, per germline. CDR3 nucleotide sequence: TGCGCCAGCAGCCAAGCATGGACAGGGGACTATGAGCAGTTCTTC. Protein: CASSQAWTGDYEQFF.

This clone was observed a few times. The CDR3 sequence: CASSQLAGGLRPGGNEQFF. Written as DNA, the CDR3 is TGTGCCAGCAGCCAGTTAGCGGGGGGCCTGAGACCCGGCGGCAATGAGCAGTTCTTC. The chain carries TRBV3-1 (or the pseudogene TRBV3-2) and TRBJ2-1; TRBD2 aligns across 10 bases. This CDR3 has 19 amino acids. Germline CDR1 reads LGHDT; CDR2 reads YNNKEL (reference sequence). V was pared by 3 bases and J by 6 bases, with 17 bases of the junction left unmatched.

The chain couples TRBV30 to TRBJ2-3; D might be TRBD1 (6 bases). CDR3 length equals 17 residues. Germline CDR1 reads GTSNPN; CDR2 reads SVGIG (reference sequence). V was cut by 5 bases and J by 0 bases, with 21 bases left in between. CDR3 DNA sequence: TGTGCCTGGTCAGATTATGGACAGCCACCTAGCACAGATACGCAGTATTTT. Amino acid sequence: CAWSDYGQPPSTDTQYF.

The chain recombines TRBV3-1 (or the pseudogene TRBV3-2) with TRBJ1-2; tentatively, D is TRBD1 (5 bases). The CDR3 is 14 amino acids. Germline assignment: CDR1 LGHDT and CDR2 YNNKEL (reference sequence). V was pared by 5 bases and J by 8 bases, with 18 bases between. CDR3 region: CASSSRTSEGGYTF. CDR3 bases: TGTGCCAGCAGCTCCCGGACATCGGAGGGAGGCTACACCTTC.

This chain links TRBV7-2 with TRBJ2-5; 8 positions match TRBD2. The trim removed 4 bases at V and 5 bases at J, leaving 9 bases unmatched. The CDR3 is 15 amino acids. CDR1 SGHTA and CDR2 FQGNSA come from the germline V gene. The CDR3 DNA reads TGTGCCAGCAGCTCCCTCGGGGGGGCGGAGGAGACCCAGTACTTC. This codes for CASSSLGGAEETQYF.

This rearrangement joins TRBV29-1 to TRBJ1-1; D uncertain. There are 13 residues in the CDR3. V was cut by 7 bases and J by 2 bases, with 14 bases left in between. The V gene's germline CDR1 is SQVTM and CDR2 ANQGSEA. CDR3 in amino acids: CSASGVLNTEAFF. CDR3 in DNA: TGCAGCGCTTCGGGAGTACTAAACACTGAAGCTTTCTTT.

The chain couples TRBV11-2 to TRBJ2-1, with 7 bases identical to TRBD1. There are 15 residues in the CDR3. Germline trimming cut 5 bases from V and 0 bases from J; bases unmatched to any gene: 4. Germline V lookup: CDR1 SGHAT, CDR2 FQNNGV. CDR3 in DNA: TGTGCCAGCAGCCGACAGGGCCCCTCCTACAATGAGCAGTTCTTC. Its protein is CASSRQGPSYNEQFF.

The chain carries TRBV19 and TRBJ2-1, with TRBD1 matching 12 bases. CDR3 size: 16 residues. CDR1 is LNHDA and CDR2 is SQIVND in the germline V gene (reference sequence). Germline trimming cut 6 bases from V and 7 bases from J; bases unmatched to any gene: 10. The CDR3 reads CASSPQGQGAFNEQFF. For the CDR3, the DNA is TGTGCCAGTAGCCCCCAGGGACAGGGGGCTTTTAATGAGCAGTTCTTC.

This clone was detected only a few times. The chain has TRBV24-1 and TRBJ1-5; D gene ambiguous. Germline CDR1 reads KGHDR; CDR2 reads SFDVKD. The CDR3 spans 14 residues. V gave up 7 bases and J gave up 0 bases, with 9 bases separating them. Written as DNA, the CDR3 is TGTGCCACCAGCGCTACAGATAGCAATCAGCCCCAGCATTTT. Its protein product is CATSATDSNQPQHF.

The rearrangement uses TRBV18 and TRBJ1-5, with 8 nucleotides matching TRBD1. Trimming at V came to 5 bases and at J to 7 bases, leaving 13 bases not matched to a gene. This CDR3 spans 16 amino acids. Per germline, CDR1 KGHSH and CDR2 LQKENI. The CDR3 protein is CASSDRTGSSGQPQHF. The CDR3 nucleotides read TGTGCCAGCTCAGACAGGACAGGGAGTAGCGGACAGCCCCAGCATTTT.

The rearrangement links TRBV5-1 to TRBJ2-7; the match to TRBD1 covers 11 bases. CDR3 size: 15 residues. Germline V gene lookup returns CDR1 SGHRS and CDR2 YFSETQ. After removal of 4 bases from V and 2 bases from J, the junction contained 5 bases not matched to a gene. The CDR3 here is CASSTGQGAAYEQYF. CDR3 in DNA: TGCGCCAGCAGCACCGGACAGGGGGCCGCCTACGAGCAGTACTTC.

The chain couples TRBV28 to TRBJ2-5, with 9 positions matching TRBD1. Germline V gives CDR1 MDHEN, CDR2 SYDVKM. The CDR3 is 13 amino acids. Trimming cost V 6 bases and J 4 bases; bases outside gene matches: 3. CDR3 sequence (DNA): TGTGCCAGCAGACAGGGGGCTGGAGAGACCCAGTACTTC. Encoded protein: CASRQGAGETQYF.

This chain uses TRBV5-4 with TRBJ2-3; D is unresolved. Germline V gene data show CDR1 as SGHNT and CDR2 as YYREEE (reference sequence). V lost 1 base and J 3 bases, leaving 12 bases between the germline ends. CDR3 length: 15 residues. This CDR3 reads CASSLSGRQTDTQYF. CDR3 nucleotide sequence: TGTGCCAGCAGCTTGTCGGGTCGTCAGACAGATACGCAGTATTTT. Looking up the rest from reference TRBV5-4 and TRBJ2-3 gives the full variable domain: ETGVTQSPTHLIKTRGQQVTLRCSSQSGHNTVSWYQQALGQGPQFIFQYYREEENGRGNFPPRFSGLQFPNYSSELNVNALELDDSALYLCASSLSGRQTDTQYFGPGTRLTVL.

J is TRBJ2-7 and V is TRBV7-9, with D possibly TRBD1 on 6 matching bases. V lost 1 base and J lost 1, with 17 bases in between. CDR1 and CDR2 (germline): SEHNR, FQNEAQ (reference sequence). The CDR3 spans 17 residues. This CDR3 is CASSLGLQGGLSYEQYF. CDR3 bases: TGTGCCAGCAGCTTAGGATTGCAAGGGGGTTTGTCCTACGAGCAGTACTTC.

This clone was picked up one time. This sequence joins TRBV30 and TRBJ1-2; no clear D. CDR3 length: 12 residues. Deletions cut 4 bases from V and 4 bases from J, with 10 bases between. Germline V gives CDR1 GTSNPN, CDR2 SVGIG (reference sequence). The CDR3 coding sequence is TGTGCCTGGACACCAGGAGGCTATGGCTACACCTTC. Its translation: CAWTPGGYGYTF.

The rearrangement joins TRBV27 to TRBJ1-5, with TRBD1 matching 7 bases. J lost 5 bases, V lost 2 bases, and 3 bases had no gene match. Germline lookup yields CDR1 MNHEY and CDR2 SMNVEV (reference sequence). This CDR3 is 14 amino acids long. The CDR3 DNA follows: TGTGCCAGCAGTTTAACAGGGGCGGATCAGCCCCAGCATTTT. It translates to CASSLTGADQPQHF.

The rearrangement joins TRBV12-3 or TRBV12-4 to TRBJ2-2; 8 bases are shared with TRBD2. The CDR3 consists of 13 residues. Trimming removed 10 bases from V and 7 bases from J; junction bases left unmatched: 8. CDR3 residues: CATGGAWGGELFF. The CDR3 bases are TGTGCCACCGGGGGGGCCTGGGGCGGGGAGCTGTTTTTT.

The J gene is TRBJ2-7, the V gene TRBV2; 9 bases fit TRBD2. The junction had 13 bases not matched to a gene; V was cut back by 3 bases and J by 7 bases. The CDR3 consists of 16 residues. Per the germline V gene, CDR1 is SNHLY and CDR2 is FYNNEI. The CDR3 reads CASSDRRGGIAGEQYF. In DNA, the CDR3 is TGTGCCAGCAGTGATAGGCGGGGGGGAATTGCAGGGGAGCAGTACTTC.

The table lists this clone with a count of one. CDR3 nucleotide sequence: TGTGCCAGCAGCTTAGTTACTCGGTCTGGCTACACCTTC. Translating gives CASSLVTRSGYTF. The V and J genes are TRBV7-9 and TRBJ1-2; D gene ambiguous. V dropped 1 base and J dropped 7 bases, with 10 bases sitting between them. This CDR3 contains 13 residues. Germline V gene data show CDR1 as SEHNR and CDR2 as FQNEAQ (reference sequence).

CDR3 loop: CASKQGSYNEQFF. The CDR3 DNA is TGTGCCAGTAAGCAGGGTTCCTACAATGAGCAGTTCTTC. The chain employs TRBV19 and TRBJ2-1; TRBD1 might be the D (5 bases). This CDR3 comprises 13 residues. Trimming removed 7 bases from V and 1 base from J, with 8 bases in between. Germline assignment: CDR1 LNHDA and CDR2 SQIVND (reference sequence).

This clone was found once. The chain recombines TRBV11-2 with TRBJ2-7; a possible D gene is TRBD2 (6 bases). Trimming pared 1 base from V and 0 bases from J, leaving 10 bases between. From germline, CDR1 is SGHAT and CDR2 FQNNGV. The CDR3 is 15 residues long. CDR3: CASSLAGESSYEQYF. The DNA of the CDR3 is TGTGCCAGCAGCTTAGCGGGGGAGAGCTCCTACGAGCAGTACTTC.

Of note for this clone: This sample also contains other DNA sequences that code for the same CDR3. The gene calls are TRBV5-1 and TRBJ2-3; maybe TRBD1 (6 bases). The CDR3 is made up of 14 amino acids. Germline V gives CDR1 SGHRS, CDR2 YFSETQ. The germline V and J ends were trimmed by 2 bases and 5 bases, with 12 bases remaining between them. CDR3 protein: CASSLVQGEDTQYF. The DNA of the CDR3 is TGCGCCAGCAGCTTAGTACAGGGTGAAGATACGCAGTATTTT. The whole variable domain, remainder taken from reference TRBV5-1 and TRBJ2-3, is KAGVTQTPRYLIKTRGQQVTLSCSPISGHRSVSWYQQTPGQGLQFLFEYFSETQRNKGNFPGRFSGRQFSNSRSEMNVSTLELGDSALYLCASSLVQGEDTQYFGPGTRLTVL.

The chain joins TRBV6-5 to TRBJ1-1; 8 positions agree with TRBD1. V was pared by 8 bases and J by 11 bases, with 16 bases of the junction left unmatched. The CDR3 runs 14 residues. CDR1 and CDR2 (germline): MNHEY, SVGAGI. CDR3 nucleotides: TGTGCCAGCGGGGCAGGGGGCGTTTTAGAGTCGGCTTTCTTT. It encodes CASGAGGVLESAFF.

The J gene is TRBJ2-2, the V gene TRBV5-4; TRBD2 is a possible D gene (7 bases). CDR3 length: 17 residues. The V end was cut by 0 bases, the J end by 5 bases, with 17 bases between. The germline V gene has CDR1 SGHNT and CDR2 YYREEE (reference sequence). The chain's CDR3 is CASSLAIGGARTGELFF. Written as DNA, the CDR3 is TGTGCCAGCAGCTTGGCCATAGGGGGGGCCCGAACCGGGGAGCTGTTTTTT.